The entry below describes one T cell receptor beta chain. Original analysis: Amplification of reference gene primers provided the estimated nucleated cell counts. Some clones are missing from TCRdb's copy, which holds only in-frame ones; the method was immunoSEQ multiplex PCR. D and trimming were read from the DNA, whereas the V and J calls and clone size are those reported in that table. The sample shows 200,000 to 300,000 clones, 84% of them seen only once. The data derive from a study of blood T cell repertoires in COVID-19. Looking at the study overall: The study drew acute and convalescent COVID-19 samples from the United States, Italy and Spain. T cells, B-cell-depleted T cells, or PBMCs supplied cDNA or gDNA.

The V end lost 3 bases, the J end lost 0 bases, and 15 bases lay between the germline ends. CDR1 and CDR2 from the germline V gene are DFQATT and SNEGSKA (reference sequence). CDR3 size: 16 residues. Sequencing was done on a sample of peripheral blood. This receptor was obtained from a middle-aged woman who had recovered from COVID-19. This chain uses TRBV20-1 with TRBJ2-1; tentative D call: TRBD1 (6 bases). The CDR3 here is CSASTQDSFSYNEQFF. CDR3 in DNA: TGCAGTGCTAGTACTCAGGACAGTTTCTCCTACAATGAGCAGTTCTTC.